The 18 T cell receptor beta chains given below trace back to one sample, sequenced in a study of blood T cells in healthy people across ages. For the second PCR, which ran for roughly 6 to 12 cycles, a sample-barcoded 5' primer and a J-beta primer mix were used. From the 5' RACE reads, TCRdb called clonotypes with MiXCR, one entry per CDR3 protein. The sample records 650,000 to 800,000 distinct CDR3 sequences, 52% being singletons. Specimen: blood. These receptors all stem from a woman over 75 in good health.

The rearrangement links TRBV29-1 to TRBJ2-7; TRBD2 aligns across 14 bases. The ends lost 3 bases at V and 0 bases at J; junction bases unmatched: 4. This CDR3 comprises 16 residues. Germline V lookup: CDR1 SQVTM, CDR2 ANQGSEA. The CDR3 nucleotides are TGCAGCGTTGACCCTGGACTAGCGGGAGGCTCCTACGAGCAGTACTTC. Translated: CSVDPGLAGGSYEQYF.

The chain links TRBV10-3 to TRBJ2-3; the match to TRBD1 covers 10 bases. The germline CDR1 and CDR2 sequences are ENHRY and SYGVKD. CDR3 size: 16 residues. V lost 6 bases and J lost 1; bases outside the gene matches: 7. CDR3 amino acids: CAIRKTGGLGTDTQYF. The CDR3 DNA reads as TGTGCCATCAGAAAGACAGGGGGCCTCGGCACAGATACGCAGTATTTT.

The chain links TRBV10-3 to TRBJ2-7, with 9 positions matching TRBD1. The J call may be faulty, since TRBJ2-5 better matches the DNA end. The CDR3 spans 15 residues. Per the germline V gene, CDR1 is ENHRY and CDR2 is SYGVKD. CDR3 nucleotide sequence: TGTGCCATCAGTGAGCCCGGGACAGGGATGGAGACCCAGTACTTC. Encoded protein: CAISEPGTGMETQYF.

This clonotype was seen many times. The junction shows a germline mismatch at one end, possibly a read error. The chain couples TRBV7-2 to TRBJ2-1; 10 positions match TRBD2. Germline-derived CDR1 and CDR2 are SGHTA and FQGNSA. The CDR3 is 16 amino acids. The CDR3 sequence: CASSLAGTSVYNEQFF. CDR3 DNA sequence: TGTGCCAGCAGCCTAGCCGGGACTAGCGTCTACAATGAGCAGTTCTTC. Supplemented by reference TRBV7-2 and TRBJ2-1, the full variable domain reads GAGVSQSPSNKVTEKGKDVELRCDPISGHTALYWYRQSLGQGLEFLIYFQGNSAPDKSGLPSDRFSAERTGGSVSTLTIQRTQQEDSAVYLCASSLAGTSVYNEQFFGPGTRLTVL.

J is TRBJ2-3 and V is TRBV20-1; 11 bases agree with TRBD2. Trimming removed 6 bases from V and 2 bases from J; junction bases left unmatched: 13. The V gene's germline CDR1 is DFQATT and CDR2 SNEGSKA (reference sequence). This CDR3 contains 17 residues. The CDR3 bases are TGCAGTGCCCCGCCCCCCCCTAGCGGGGGGCCCACAGATACGCAGTATTTT. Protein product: CSAPPPPSGGPTDTQYF.

In DNA form, the CDR3 reads TGTGCCTGGGCGCCCAGGACAGATCAGCCCCAGCATTTT. Its translation: CAWAPRTDQPQHF. V usage is TRBV30 and J usage is TRBJ1-5; tentative D call: TRBD1 (6 bases). Trimming left V 5 bases short and J 5 bases short, with 13 bases between. Germline V gene data show CDR1 as GTSNPN and CDR2 as SVGIG (reference sequence). The CDR3 covers 13 residues.

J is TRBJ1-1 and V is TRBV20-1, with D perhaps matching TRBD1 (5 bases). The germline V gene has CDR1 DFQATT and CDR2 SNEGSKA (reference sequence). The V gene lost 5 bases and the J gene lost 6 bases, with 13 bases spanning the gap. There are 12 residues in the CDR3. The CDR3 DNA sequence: TGCAGTGCTGTTCAGGCCAGGGCTGAAGCTTTCTTT. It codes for CSAVQARAEAFF.

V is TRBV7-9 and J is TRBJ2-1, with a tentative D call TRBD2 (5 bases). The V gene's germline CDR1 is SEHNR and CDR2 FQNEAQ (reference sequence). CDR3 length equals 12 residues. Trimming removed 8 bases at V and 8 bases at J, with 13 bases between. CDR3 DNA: TGTGCCAGCGAACCCGTGAGGGATGAGCAGTTCTTC. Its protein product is CASEPVRDEQFF.

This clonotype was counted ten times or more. The CDR3 sequence is CASRPPATDTQYF. The CDR3 bases are TGTGCCAGCAGACCACCGGCGACAGATACGCAGTATTTT. The chain uses TRBV7-2 and TRBJ2-3; D call uncertain. With 6 bases removed from V and 3 bases from J, the gap between germline ends came to 10 bases. CDR1 and CDR2 from the germline V gene are SGHTA and FQGNSA. The CDR3 is made up of 13 amino acids.

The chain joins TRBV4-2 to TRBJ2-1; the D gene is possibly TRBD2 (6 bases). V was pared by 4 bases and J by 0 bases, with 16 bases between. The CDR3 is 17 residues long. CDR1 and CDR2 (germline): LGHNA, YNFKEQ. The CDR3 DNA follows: TGTGCCAGCAGCCTCCTCGTAGCGGCGAGCTCCTACAATGAGCAGTTCTTC. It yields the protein CASSLLVAASSYNEQFF.

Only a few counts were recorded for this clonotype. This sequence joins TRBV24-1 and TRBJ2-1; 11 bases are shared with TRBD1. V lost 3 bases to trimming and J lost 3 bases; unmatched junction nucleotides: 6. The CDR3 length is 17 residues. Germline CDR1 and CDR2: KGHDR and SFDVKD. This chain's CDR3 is CATSDPTGTGGYNEQFF. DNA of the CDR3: TGTGCCACCAGTGATCCAACCGGGACAGGGGGCTACAATGAGCAGTTCTTC.

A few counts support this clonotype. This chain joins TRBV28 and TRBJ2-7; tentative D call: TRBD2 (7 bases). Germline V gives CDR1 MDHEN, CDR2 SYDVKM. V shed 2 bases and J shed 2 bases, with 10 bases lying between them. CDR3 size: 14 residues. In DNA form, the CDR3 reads TGTGCCAGCAGTTTAGGGGGGGCAGCCTACGAGCAGTACTTC. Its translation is CASSLGGAAYEQYF. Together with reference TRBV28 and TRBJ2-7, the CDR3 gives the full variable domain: DVKVTQSSRYLVKRTGEKVFLECVQDMDHENMFWYRQDPGLGLRLIYFSYDVKMKEKGDIPEGYSVSREKKERFSLILESASTNQTSMYLCASSLGGAAYEQYFGPGTRLTVT.

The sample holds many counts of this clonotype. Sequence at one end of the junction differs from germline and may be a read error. As DNA, the CDR3 is TGTGCTAGCAGCTTAGTCGACGGGCGGGGAGAGACCCAGTACTTC. Its translation: CASSLVDGRGETQYF. This chain joins TRBV7-7 and TRBJ2-5; tentative D call: TRBD2 (6 bases). The CDR3 is 15 residues long. Germline lookup yields CDR1 SSHAT and CDR2 FNYEAQ (reference sequence).

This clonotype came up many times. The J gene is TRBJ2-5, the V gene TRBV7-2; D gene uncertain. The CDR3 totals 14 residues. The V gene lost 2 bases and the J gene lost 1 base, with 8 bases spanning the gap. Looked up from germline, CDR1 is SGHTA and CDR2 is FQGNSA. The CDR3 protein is CASSLRVGQETQYF. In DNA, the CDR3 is TGTGCCAGCAGCTTAAGGGTGGGCCAAGAGACCCAGTACTTC.

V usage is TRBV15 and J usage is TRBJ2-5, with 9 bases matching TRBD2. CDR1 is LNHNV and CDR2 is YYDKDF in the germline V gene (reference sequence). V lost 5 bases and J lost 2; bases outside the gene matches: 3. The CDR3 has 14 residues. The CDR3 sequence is CATSPAGGQETQYF. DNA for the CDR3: TGTGCCACCAGCCCAGCGGGGGGACAAGAGACCCAGTACTTC.

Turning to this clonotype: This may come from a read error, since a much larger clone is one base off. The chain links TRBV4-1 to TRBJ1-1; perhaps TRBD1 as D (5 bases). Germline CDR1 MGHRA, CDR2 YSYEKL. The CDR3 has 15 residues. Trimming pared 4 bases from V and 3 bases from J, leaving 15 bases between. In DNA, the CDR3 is TGCGCCAGCAGCCGGCACGACTTACAGGACACTGAAGCTTTCTTT. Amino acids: CASSRHDLQDTEAFF.

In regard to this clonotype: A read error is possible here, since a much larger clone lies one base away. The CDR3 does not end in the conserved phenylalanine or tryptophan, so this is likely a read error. The CDR3 protein is CASSRGPAFGDYGYTV. CDR3 in DNA: TGTGCCAGCAGTCGTGGGCCAGCCTTCGGTGACTATGGCTACACCGTC. This chain links TRBV3-1 with TRBJ1-2; D is unresolved. The CDR3 is 16 residues long. V dropped 6 bases and J dropped 3 bases, with 20 bases sitting between them. Germline values: CDR1 LGHDT, CDR2 YNNKEL (reference sequence).

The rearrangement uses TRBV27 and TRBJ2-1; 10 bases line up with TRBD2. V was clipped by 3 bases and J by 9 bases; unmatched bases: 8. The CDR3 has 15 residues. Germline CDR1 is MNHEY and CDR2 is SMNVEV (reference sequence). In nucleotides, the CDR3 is TGTGCCAGCAGTTTCCGAGCGGGGGGGTTGGGTGAGCAGTTCTTC. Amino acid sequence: CASSFRAGGLGEQFF.